The rows below give T cell receptor beta chains drawn from one sample of a study of blood T cell repertoires in COVID-19. The assay was immunoSEQ multiplex PCR, and TCRdb's table has in-frame clones only and misses some. In the table there are 200,000 to 250,000 clones, around 83% of which are singletons. Sequences were obtained from peripheral blood. All receptors derive from a woman in her forties or fifties with acute or convalescent COVID-19. The CDR3 runs from the conserved cysteine through the conserved F or W. Each record gives: J gene, clone size, D gene, V gene, CDR3 protein, CDR3 DNA. The D gene is left open where the match is weak. Only some rows state a clone size, as once, few, many or a class for expanded clones.

>TRBJ2-7|-|-|TRBV11-1
CASSLGGGTAHEQYF
TGTGCCAGCAGCCTGGGAGGGGGAACCGCCCACGAGCAGTACTTC
>TRBJ2-1|-|-|TRBV6-5
CASSYGRYNEQFF
TGTGCCAGCAGTTACGGCCGTTACAATGAGCAGTTCTTC
>TRBJ1-4|few|-|TRBV24-1
CATSDNRGGAEKLFF
TGTGCCACCAGTGATAACCGGGGAGGGGCTGAAAAACTGTTTTTT
>TRBJ1-2|-|-|TRBV19
CASSIGDFGYTF
TGTGCCAGTAGTATAGGGGACTTTGGCTACACCTTC
>TRBJ1-6|-|-|TRBV3-1/TRBV3-2
CASSQPSVISPLHF
TGTGCCAGCAGCCAACCTTCGGTAATTTCACCCCTCCACTTT
>TRBJ1-2|-|-|TRBV10-3
CAISEGPGLSGYTF
TGTGCCATCAGTGAAGGCCCGGGACTGAGCGGCTACACCTTC
>TRBJ2-2|-|-|TRBV30
CAWIRRGNTGELFF
TGTGCCTGGATCCGGAGGGGGAACACCGGGGAGCTGTTTTTT
>TRBJ1-4|-|-|TRBV7-9
CASSSLESAEKLFF
TGTGCCAGCAGTTCCCTGGAGAGCGCTGAAAAACTGTTTTTT
>TRBJ2-1|once|TRBD1|TRBV11-3
CASSERTGEDNEQFF
TGTGCCAGCAGCGAACGGACAGGGGAGGACAATGAGCAGTTCTTC
>TRBJ2-5|-|TRBD2|TRBV4-2
CASSQDPRGAEETQYF
TGTGCCAGCAGCCAAGATCCGCGGGGGGCGGAAGAGACCCAGTACTTC
>TRBJ2-5|-|-|TRBV11-1
CASSITGKETQYF
TGTGCCAGCAGCATCACAGGGAAAGAGACCCAGTACTTC
>TRBJ2-7|-|TRBD2|TRBV3-1/TRBV3-2
CASSPSAGGSYEQYF
TGTGCCAGCAGCCCCTCGGCGGGGGGCTCCTACGAGCAGTACTTC
>TRBJ1-5|-|TRBD1|TRBV18
CASSPGTGGRQPQHF
TGTGCCAGCTCACCCGGGACAGGGGGCCGTCAGCCCCAGCATTTT
>TRBJ2-7|-|TRBD2|TRBV5-4
CASSSGTSDYEQYF
TGTGCCAGCAGCAGCGGGACTAGCGATTACGAGCAGTACTTC
>TRBJ2-1|few|TRBD2|TRBV5-4
CASSLMGLAGPNEQFF
TGTGCCAGCAGCTTGATGGGACTAGCGGGGCCCAATGAGCAGTTCTTC